This passage covers 11 T cell receptor beta chains from one sample sequenced in a study of blood T cells in healthy people across ages (dated by TCRdb to the mid-2010s). The protocol used for the library was 5' RACE. TCRdb records Illumina HiSeq 2500 as the sequencer. A second PCR of about 6 to 11 cycles was run with a J-beta primer mix and a sample-barcoded 5' primer. The raw public data were reprocessed by TCRdb itself: fastp quality trimming at Q25, MiXCR clonotype calling, in-frame beta chains only. Every distinct CDR3 protein forms one entry, paired with its most common genes and DNA. Recorded for this sample are about 800,000 distinct CDR3 sequences; 20% to 25% of them occurred a single time. The ten largest clones represent roughly 3.5% of the sample. These sequences were also reported in another study, on T cells of mothers and their children.

The specimen sequenced was blood. The receptor source for this set is a boy younger than 18 in good health.

The chain couples TRBV4-3 to TRBJ1-1, with D possibly matching TRBD1 (5 bases). CDR1 is LGHNA, CDR2 YSLEER, per germline. The CDR3 contains 15 residues. Trimming pared 2 bases from V and 5 bases from J, leaving 15 bases between. CDR3 in DNA: TGCGCCAGCAGCCAATCGTGGGGGTTGAGGACTGAAGCTTTCTTT. Its protein is CASSQSWGLRTEAFF.

This clonotype was seen once. The chain carries TRBV27 and TRBJ1-5; D uncertain. Germline V gene sequence: CDR1 MNHEY, CDR2 SMNVEV (reference sequence). Trimming stripped 6 bases from V and 1 base from J, with 13 bases between. CDR3 length: 15 residues. This chain's CDR3 is CASRYRAESNQPQHF. As DNA, the CDR3 is TGTGCCAGCAGATACCGGGCCGAGAGCAATCAGCCCCAGCATTTT.

CDR3 in amino acids: CASSLRAQRETQYF. The CDR3 nucleotides are TGTGCCAGCAGCTTAAGGGCTCAGCGGGAGACCCAGTACTTC. The rearrangement joins TRBV7-2 to TRBJ2-5, with D possibly being TRBD2 (5 bases). Trimming removed 2 bases at V and 5 bases at J, with 12 bases between. CDR3 length equals 14 residues. Germline lookup yields CDR1 SGHTA and CDR2 FQGNSA.

The rearrangement uses TRBV20-1 and TRBJ2-6, with D unresolved. CDR3 length equals 14 residues. CDR1 DFQATT and CDR2 SNEGSKA come from the germline V gene (reference sequence). V lost 6 bases and J 0 bases, leaving 9 bases between the germline ends. In DNA form, the CDR3 reads TGCAGTGCAACAACAACCTCTGGGGCCAACGTCCTGACTTTC. The encoded protein is CSATTTSGANVLTF.

The sample holds a few counts of this clonotype. The chain combines TRBV6-5 with TRBJ2-5; D is unresolved. This CDR3 region has 14 residues. V lost 2 bases and J lost 9, with 16 bases in between. CDR1 and CDR2 from the germline V gene are MNHEY and SVGAGI. CDR3 residues: CASSYGPKPVAQYF. The CDR3 bases are TGTGCCAGCAGTTACGGACCCAAACCCGTGGCCCAGTACTTC.

This sequence joins TRBV12-3 or TRBV12-4 and TRBJ2-3, with no clear D. The CDR3 is made up of 13 amino acids. The germline V and J ends were trimmed by 3 bases and 1 base, with 5 bases remaining between them. The CDR3: CASSFPRTDTQYF. Here the CDR3 DNA reads TGTGCCAGCAGTTTTCCACGCACAGATACGCAGTATTTT.

This rearrangement joins TRBV15 to TRBJ2-4; D call uncertain. Trimming removed 3 bases from V and 8 bases from J, with 8 bases in between. CDR3 length: 12 residues. Per the germline V gene, CDR1 is LNHNV and CDR2 is YYDKDF (reference sequence). The CDR3 DNA is TGTGCCACCAGCAGCGGCCTGGACATTCAGTACTTC. It specifies CATSSGLDIQYF. Looking up the rest from reference TRBV15 and TRBJ2-4 gives the full variable domain: DAMVIQNPRYQVTQFGKPVTLSCSQTLNHNVMYWYQQKSSQAPKLLFHYYDKDFNNEADTPDNFQSRRPNTSFCFLDIRSPGLGDTAMYLCATSSGLDIQYFGAGTRLSVL.

A single count supports this clonotype. The chain has TRBV20-1 and TRBJ2-2; D is undetermined. The V end lost 1 base, the J end lost 0 bases, and 9 bases lay between the germline ends. Per the germline V gene, CDR1 is DFQATT and CDR2 is SNEGSKA (reference sequence). This CDR3 has 15 residues. The chain's CDR3 is CSARGLGSNTGELFF. The CDR3 DNA sequence: TGCAGTGCTAGAGGCCTGGGATCGAACACCGGGGAGCTGTTTTTT.

There are a few counts of this clonotype. The chain uses TRBV12-3 or TRBV12-4 and TRBJ1-4; 7 nucleotides line up with TRBD1. The CDR3 is 15 amino acids. J was trimmed by 2 bases and V by 4 bases; bases with no gene match: 4. The CDR3: CASSSRTGTNEKLFF. The CDR3 nucleotides read TGTGCCAGCAGTTCTCGGACAGGCACTAATGAAAAACTGTTTTTT.

The table lists this clonotype with a few counts. The chain is built from TRBV7-3 and TRBJ2-5; TRBD2 agrees at 8 bases. V was clipped by 1 base and J by 5 bases; unmatched bases: 9. The CDR3 extends over 16 amino acids. The germline V gene encodes CDR1 SGHTA and CDR2 FQGTGA. The CDR3 loop is CASSLMSGGLVETQYF. In DNA form, the CDR3 reads TGTGCCAGCAGCTTAATGTCGGGGGGGTTGGTGGAGACCCAGTACTTC.

The chain carries TRBV3-1 and TRBJ2-5; D remains unclear. The V end lost 0 bases, the J end lost 3 bases, and 8 bases lay between the germline ends. The CDR3 is 14 amino acids. CDR1 is LGHDT and CDR2 is YNNKEL in the germline V gene (reference sequence). The CDR3 sequence: CASSQEPGKETQYF. CDR3 sequence (DNA): TGTGCCAGCAGCCAAGAACCAGGAAAAGAGACCCAGTACTTC.